One and the same sample provided the 7 T cell receptor beta chains below, sequenced in a study of regulatory T cells in long-lasting Graves disease. CDR3 regions were amplified by Arm-PCR using iRepertoire HTBI primers to build TCR beta libraries. TCRdb passed the multiplex PCR reads through MiXCR, listing each CDR3 protein once. The sample lists 620,000 or so distinct CDR3 sequences, 16% occurring once. Indicated time point: newly diagnosed GD, antithyroid drugs for less than 3 months. The TCR library was made from RNA extracted from PBMCs. This sample was shared with a second study, whose subject was T cells in Graves' hyperthyroidism and ophthalmopathy.

The sequencing used peripheral blood mononuclear cells (PBMCs), collected at new diagnosis, from a patient treated with antithyroid drugs. Receptors were obtained from a woman aged 30 to 39 with Graves disease.

This clonotype was observed at least ten times. The rearrangement links TRBV3-1 to TRBJ2-1; 7 positions match TRBD2. Trimming at V came to 4 bases and at J to 8 bases, leaving 11 bases not matched to a gene. The CDR3 loop spans 15 amino acids. Germline CDR1 reads LGHDT; CDR2 reads YNNKEL (reference sequence). The CDR3 sequence: CASSRQRGGNDEQFF. In DNA form, the CDR3 reads TGTGCCAGCAGCCGCCAGCGGGGAGGGAATGATGAGCAGTTCTTC.

The table lists this clonotype with many counts. V and J are TRBV24-1 and TRBJ2-2, with a tentative D call TRBD1 (5 bases). The V end lost 2 bases, the J end lost 1 base, and 10 bases lay between the germline ends. Per germline, CDR1 KGHDR and CDR2 SFDVKD. This CDR3 is 16 amino acids long. The CDR3 nucleotides are TGTGCCACCAGTGATTGGCAGCAGGGGAACACCGGGGAGCTGTTTTTT. Its protein product is CATSDWQQGNTGELFF.

This clonotype was seen ten or more times. This CDR3 is CASSSDGGSNQPQHF. The CDR3 DNA reads TGTGCCAGCAGTTCCGACGGAGGTAGCAATCAGCCCCAGCATTTT. The V and J genes are TRBV12-3 or TRBV12-4 and TRBJ1-5; D uncertain. There are 15 residues in the CDR3. V gave up 4 bases and J gave up 0 bases, with 10 bases separating them.

V is TRBV12-3 or TRBV12-4 and J is TRBJ2-7; TRBD2 matches 10 bases. The CDR3 is 15 residues long. V gave up 6 bases and J gave up 6 bases; unmatched junction bases: 11. The CDR3 nucleotides are TGTGCCAGCAGGGACCCGCTAGCGGGAGTGAGCGAGCAGTACTTC. Translating gives CASRDPLAGVSEQYF.

This sequence joins TRBV2 and TRBJ1-2; TRBD1 might be the D (6 bases). This CDR3 contains 15 residues. V lost 4 bases, J lost 1 base, and 13 bases lay in between. Germline CDR1 SNHLY, CDR2 FYNNEI. CDR3 DNA sequence: TGTGCCAGCAGTGTTAAGGGGGTCGTTAACTATGGCTACACCTTC. Protein product: CASSVKGVVNYGYTF.

This clonotype was detected many times. J is TRBJ2-3 and V is TRBV2, with D possibly TRBD2 on 5 matching bases. CDR3 length: 12 amino acids. Deletions cut 7 bases from V and 6 bases from J, with 11 bases between. Germline V gene sequence: CDR1 SNHLY, CDR2 FYNNEI. The chain's CDR3 is CASTAARDTQYF. The CDR3 DNA reads TGTGCCAGCACAGCGGCTCGGGATACGCAGTATTTT.

This clonotype has a count of ten or more. The chain uses TRBV27 and TRBJ2-4; D call uncertain. Trimming shortened V by 4 bases and J by 0 bases, and 10 bases separated the two germline ends. Germline V CDR1 and CDR2: MNHEY, SMNVEV (reference sequence). The CDR3 loop spans 15 amino acids. As DNA, the CDR3 is TGTGCCAGCAGTTCCCTCGCCTTAGCCAAAAACATTCAGTACTTC. Protein product: CASSSLALAKNIQYF.